The rows below give T cell receptor beta chains drawn from one sample of a study of cytomegalovirus exposure and HLA in healthy donors. The assay was immunoSEQ multiplex PCR, and TCRdb's table has in-frame clones only and misses some. This table holds about 200,000 clones, 65% to 90% found once. Source material: PBMCs. These receptors were obtained from a woman aged 30 to 39 in good health and CMV-seronegative. Both conserved end residues are part of each CDR3. The D gene is left open where the match is weak. Not all rows give a size; the values are once, few, many and, for expanded clones, a class.

d_call clone_size j_call v_call cdr3_nt cdr3_aa
- - TRBJ2-3 TRBV5-1 TGCGCCAGCAGCTTGGATACAGGGACAGATACGCAGTATTTT CASSLDTGTDTQYF
TRBD2 - TRBJ2-1 TRBV6-4 TGTGCCAGCAGTGACTCAACTAGCGGGGGGTACAATGAGCAGTTCTTC CASSDSTSGGYNEQFF
TRBD2 - TRBJ2-3 TRBV5-1 TGCGCCAGCAGCTCCTTTAGCGGGGCCGGGCGGGATACGCAGTATTTT CASSSFSGAGRDTQYF
TRBD1 - TRBJ2-3 TRBV7-2 TGTGCCAGCAGCGGTCAGGGGGATGGTGCGACAGATACGCAGTATTTT CASSGQGDGATDTQYF
TRBD2 - TRBJ2-7 TRBV5-4 TGTGCCAGCAGCTCCTCCCTCTGGGGAGCGGGGGGCACCTACGAGCAGTACTTC CASSSSLWGAGGTYEQYF
TRBD1 - TRBJ1-2 TRBV7-9 TGTGCCAGCAGCGGCGACAGGGGTTCGGTAAAAAATGGCTACACCTTC CASSGDRGSVKNGYTF
TRBD2 - TRBJ2-2 TRBV10-3 TGTGCCATCAGTGAGTCAACTAGCGGGGGACACACCGGGGAGCTGTTTTTT CAISESTSGGHTGELFF
- - TRBJ2-2 TRBV28 TGTGCCAGCAGGGTAACAGGGAACACCGGGGAGCTGTTTTTT CASRVTGNTGELFF
TRBD2 - TRBJ2-3 TRBV28 TGTGCCAGCAGACCGGGACTAGCGGATGGCACAGATACGCAGTATTTT CASRPGLADGTDTQYF
- - TRBJ1-1 TRBV6-1 TGTGCCAGCAGTGAATCTACAGGGAAGAACACTGAAGCTTTCTTT CASSESTGKNTEAFF
- - TRBJ1-2 TRBV9 TGTGCCAGCAGCGGAAACAGGCAGGGCTACACCTTC CASSGNRQGYTF
TRBD1 few TRBJ2-7 TRBV7-8 TGTGCCAGCAGCTTAGAAGACAGGGAATACGACGAGCAGTACTTC CASSLEDREYDEQYF
TRBD2 - TRBJ2-1 TRBV7-7 TGTGCTAGCAGCTTAGGGGTTCGGGGGGACGATGAGCAGTTCTTC CASSLGVRGDDEQFF
TRBD1 - TRBJ2-1 TRBV7-3 TGTGCCAGCAGCTTATTCGGGACAGCTTACAATGAGCAGTTCTTC CASSLFGTAYNEQFF
- few TRBJ2-5 TRBV7-9 TGTGCCAGCAGCCCCCCCAGCGCCAGAGAGACCCAGTACTTC CASSPPSARETQYF
TRBD1 - TRBJ1-2 TRBV2 TGTGCCAGCAGTCAAACCATTACTCCGGGACAGAACTATGGCTACACCTTC CASSQTITPGQNYGYTF
TRBD1 - TRBJ2-5 TRBV29-1 TGCAGCGTAGATGGACAGGGCCGTTGGGCCCAGTACTTC CSVDGQGRWAQYF
TRBD2 - TRBJ2-1 TRBV11-2 TGTGCCAGCAGCACAGGGACTAGCGGGAACAATGAGCAGTTCTTC CASSTGTSGNNEQFF
- - TRBJ1-1 TRBV5-1 TGCGCCAGCAGCTTGGTCATGAACACTGAAGCTTTCTTT CASSLVMNTEAFF
- - TRBJ1-6 TRBV11-2 TGTGCCAGCAGCTCTGGAGGTAATTCACCCCTCCACTTT CASSSGGNSPLHF
TRBD2 - TRBJ2-1 TRBV19 TGTGCCAGTAGTTTCCGACTAGCGAGCTACAATAAGCAGTTCTTC CASSFRLASYNKQFF
TRBD2 - TRBJ2-1 TRBV9 TGTGCCAGCAGCGAATCCGGACTAGCGGACTACAATGAGCAGTTCTTC CASSESGLADYNEQFF
TRBD1 - TRBJ1-4 TRBV28 TGTGCCAGCAGTTTACCGGACAGGGGTAATGAAAAACTGTTTTTT CASSLPDRGNEKLFF
- few TRBJ1-2 TRBV11-2 TGTGCCAGCAGCTCCGGGACAACCTATGGCTACACCTTC CASSSGTTYGYTF
- - TRBJ2-4 TRBV7-9 TGTGCCAGCAGCTTAACAGGGGCCAAAAACATTCAGTACTTC CASSLTGAKNIQYF
TRBD2 few TRBJ2-5 TRBV4-1 TGCGCCAGCAGCTCAGCGGGAGGTCCGATTAAACTAGTACAAGAGACCCAGTACTTC CASSSAGGPIKLVQETQYF
- - TRBJ1-1 TRBV27 TGTGCCAGCAGTTCTCGAATGGCGAACACTGAAGCTTTCTTT CASSSRMANTEAFF
TRBD1 - TRBJ2-5 TRBV27 TGTGCCAGCAGTTGGGACAGGGGCGAGACCCAGTACTTC CASSWDRGETQYF
TRBD2 - TRBJ2-3 TRBV5-4 TGTGCCAGCAGCTTGACTAGCGATTATACGCAGTATTTT CASSLTSDYTQYF
- - TRBJ2-2 TRBV5-1 TGCGCCAGCAGCTTGGAACTTGGACTACCGAACACCGGGGAGCTGTTTTTT CASSLELGLPNTGELFF
- - TRBJ2-3 TRBV2 TGTGCCAGCAGCGCGGGACCAAGGGTCGTACAAGATACGCAGTATTTT CASSAGPRVVQDTQYF
TRBD2 - TRBJ2-3 TRBV28 TGTGCCAGCAGTTTGATGACGGGGGGACTCACAGATACGCAGTATTTT CASSLMTGGLTDTQYF
TRBD1 - TRBJ1-2 TRBV6-5 TGTGCCAGCAGGAAGACAGGGACAAACCCCTATGGCTACACCTTC CASRKTGTNPYGYTF
- - TRBJ1-1 TRBV6-5 TGTGCCAGCAGTCGCCACAGGGATAAGGACACTGAAGCTTTCTTT CASSRHRDKDTEAFF
TRBD2 few TRBJ2-7 TRBV9 TGTGCCAGCAGCGACCTAGCGGGAGGCGGCGAGCAGTACTTC CASSDLAGGGEQYF
TRBD1 once TRBJ2-2 TRBV19 TGTGCCAGTAGTATGGGGGCCGGGACAGCGAACACCGGGGAGCTGTTTTTT CASSMGAGTANTGELFF
TRBD2 - TRBJ2-3 TRBV7-9 TGTGCCAGCAGCCCGGGACTAGAGATACCCACAGATACGCAGTATTTT CASSPGLEIPTDTQYF
- - TRBJ1-2 TRBV5-1 TGCGCCAGCAGCGAGCTACAGGGTCGAAGCGGCTACACCTTC CASSELQGRSGYTF
TRBD2 - TRBJ2-2 TRBV7-3 TGTGCCAGCAGCCTCGTCGGGGGGGCGAGTGGGGAGCTGTTTTTT CASSLVGGASGELFF
TRBD1 - TRBJ1-1 TRBV27 TGTGCCAGCAGTTCGGACAGGGCGAACACTGAAGCTTTCTTT CASSSDRANTEAFF
TRBD1 - TRBJ2-2 TRBV6-1 TGTGCCAGCAGTGTAGGACAGGGGTTAAACACCGGGGAGCTGTTTTTT CASSVGQGLNTGELFF
- once TRBJ2-6 TRBV9 TGTGCCAGCAGCGTCGGCGCAATCGCGGGGCGTGGGGCCAACGTCCTGACTTTC CASSVGAIAGRGANVLTF
TRBD2 - TRBJ2-2 TRBV4-2 TGTGCCAGCAGCCAAGATCTGAGCGGGGCGGGCGGGGAGCTGTTTTTT CASSQDLSGAGGELFF
- - TRBJ2-3 TRBV4-1 TGCGCCAGCAGCCAAGGAGGTGAGGATACGCAGTATTTT CASSQGGEDTQYF
- - TRBJ1-1 TRBV6-1 TGTGCCAGCAGTGCCGGCCGACTAAACACTGAAGCTTTCTTT CASSAGRLNTEAFF
- - TRBJ2-3 TRBV10-3 TGTGCCATCGACAGGGGAGGGAGCACAGATACGCAGTATTTT CAIDRGGSTDTQYF
TRBD1 - TRBJ1-2 TRBV29-1 TGCAGCGTTGTTCCGTGGACAGGGGATGGCTACACCTTC CSVVPWTGDGYTF
- - TRBJ2-7 TRBV9 TGTGCCAGCAGCCGTAGACTTACTAACAACCCATCCGAGCAGTACTTC CASSRRLTNNPSEQYF
TRBD2 once TRBJ2-2 TRBV4-1 TGCGCCAGCAGCCATCAGCGGGGATTGGGCGGGGAGCTGTTTTTT CASSHQRGLGGELFF
TRBD2 few TRBJ2-7 TRBV6-1 TGTGCCAGCAGTGACTTAGCGGGAGGGCCGTCCGAGCAGTACTTC CASSDLAGGPSEQYF
- - TRBJ1-4 TRBV14 TGTGCCAGCAGCCAATCGCGTACCTCTTACGGGAGGGAAAAACTGTTTTTT CASSQSRTSYGREKLFF
- - TRBJ1-4 TRBV2 TGTGCCAGCAGCCAAGGGGTGGGGCATGAAAAACTGTTTTTT CASSQGVGHEKLFF